This is a list of T cell receptor beta chains from one sample in a study of blood T cell repertoires in COVID-19. Produced via immunoSEQ multiplex PCR; TCRdb's table is partial and in-frame only. The sample has more than 450,000 clones, roughly 90% seen once; the top ten hold around 0.64%. The sample consisted of PBMCs or T cells enriched from blood (not recorded which). The receptors stem from a young woman who had recovered from COVID-19. Both conserved end residues are part of each CDR3. A D gene is named only where the DNA matches it firmly. The size of a clone is reported for some rows only, either as once, few or many, or as a class for expanded clones.

d_gene: NA; j_gene: TRBJ1-5; abundance: NA; v_gene: TRBV5-8; CDR3aa: CASSLAGQGNQPQHF; CDR3nt: TGTGCCAGCAGCTTGGCCGGGCAGGGGAATCAGCCCCAGCATTTT
d_gene: TRBD1; j_gene: TRBJ1-4; abundance: NA; v_gene: TRBV6-5; CDR3aa: CASRSTGGSNEKLFF; CDR3nt: TGTGCCAGCAGGAGTACAGGGGGTTCTAATGAAAAACTGTTTTTT
d_gene: TRBD1; j_gene: TRBJ1-5; abundance: few; v_gene: TRBV25-1; CDR3aa: CASSESGQDSNQPQHF; CDR3nt: TGTGCCAGCAGTGAATCAGGACAGGATAGCAATCAGCCCCAGCATTTT
d_gene: TRBD1; j_gene: TRBJ1-6; abundance: NA; v_gene: TRBV5-1; CDR3aa: CASSQRGQNSPLHF; CDR3nt: TGCGCCAGCAGTCAGAGGGGGCAAAATTCACCCCTCCACTTT
d_gene: TRBD1; j_gene: TRBJ1-1; abundance: NA; v_gene: TRBV7-2; CDR3aa: CASSWGTGENTEAFF; CDR3nt: TGTGCCAGCAGCTGGGGGACAGGGGAGAACACTGAAGCTTTCTTT
d_gene: NA; j_gene: TRBJ2-3; abundance: NA; v_gene: TRBV5-1; CDR3aa: CASSLYTSDTQYF; CDR3nt: TGCGCCAGCAGCTTGTACACCTCGGATACGCAGTATTTT
d_gene: NA; j_gene: TRBJ2-1; abundance: NA; v_gene: TRBV28; CDR3aa: CASISYNEQFF; CDR3nt: TGTGCCAGCATATCCTACAATGAGCAGTTCTTC
d_gene: TRBD1; j_gene: TRBJ2-2; abundance: once; v_gene: TRBV2; CDR3aa: CASSPGTGGGGELFF; CDR3nt: TGTGCCAGCAGTCCCGGGACAGGGGGCGGCGGGGAGCTGTTTTTT
d_gene: TRBD1; j_gene: TRBJ2-3; abundance: NA; v_gene: TRBV6-5; CDR3aa: CASSYGQGGDTQYF; CDR3nt: TGTGCCAGCAGTTACGGACAGGGCGGAGATACGCAGTATTTT
d_gene: TRBD1; j_gene: TRBJ1-1; abundance: NA; v_gene: TRBV12-5; CDR3aa: CASGLVLDRAVNTEAFF; CDR3nt: TGTGCTAGTGGTTTGGTCCTGGACAGGGCCGTGAACACTGAAGCTTTCTTT
d_gene: NA; j_gene: TRBJ1-2; abundance: NA; v_gene: TRBV7-8; CDR3aa: CASRSSRDSGYTF; CDR3nt: TGTGCCAGCAGGTCGAGCAGGGATAGCGGCTACACCTTC
d_gene: NA; j_gene: TRBJ2-7; abundance: NA; v_gene: TRBV28; CDR3aa: CASRMGANSAEQYF; CDR3nt: TGTGCCAGCAGAATGGGGGCGAATTCGGCCGAGCAGTACTTC
d_gene: TRBD2; j_gene: TRBJ2-3; abundance: NA; v_gene: TRBV27; CDR3aa: CASSNGGGADTQYF; CDR3nt: TGTGCCAGCAGTAACGGGGGGGGCGCAGATACGCAGTATTTT
d_gene: TRBD2; j_gene: TRBJ2-5; abundance: NA; v_gene: TRBV10-3; CDR3aa: CAISEGLAGGQSETQYF; CDR3nt: TGTGCCATCAGTGAGGGACTAGCGGGGGGGCAGTCGGAGACCCAGTACTTC
d_gene: TRBD1; j_gene: TRBJ1-2; abundance: once; v_gene: TRBV29-1; CDR3aa: CSVDLNRGLQSGYTF; CDR3nt: TGCAGCGTTGATTTAAACAGGGGTCTTCAGAGTGGCTACACCTTC
d_gene: NA; j_gene: TRBJ1-4; abundance: once; v_gene: TRBV7-9; CDR3aa: CASHRGTTNEKLFF; CDR3nt: TGTGCCTCCCACCGGGGTACAACTAATGAAAAACTGTTTTTT
d_gene: TRBD1; j_gene: TRBJ2-7; abundance: NA; v_gene: TRBV7-9; CDR3aa: CASSPRQGGYEQYF; CDR3nt: TGTGCCAGCAGCCCGCGACAGGGTGGGTACGAGCAGTACTTC
d_gene: NA; j_gene: TRBJ1-1; abundance: NA; v_gene: TRBV2; CDR3aa: CASRTEENTEAFF; CDR3nt: TGTGCCAGCAGGACAGAAGAAAACACTGAAGCTTTCTTT
d_gene: NA; j_gene: TRBJ1-1; abundance: NA; v_gene: TRBV27; CDR3aa: CASLGWGVRTEAFF; CDR3nt: TGTGCCAGCTTGGGTTGGGGGGTTCGCACTGAAGCTTTCTTT
d_gene: NA; j_gene: TRBJ1-1; abundance: NA; v_gene: TRBV5-1; CDR3aa: CASSNTGDTEAFF; CDR3nt: TGCGCCAGCAGCAATACTGGAGACACTGAAGCTTTCTTT
d_gene: TRBD1; j_gene: TRBJ1-4; abundance: NA; v_gene: TRBV6-1; CDR3aa: CASSETGTVNEKLFF; CDR3nt: TGTGCCAGCAGTGAGACCGGGACAGTAAATGAAAAACTGTTTTTT
d_gene: NA; j_gene: TRBJ1-1; abundance: NA; v_gene: TRBV19; CDR3aa: CASSPWQNTEAFF; CDR3nt: TGTGCCAGTAGCCCATGGCAGAACACTGAAGCTTTCTTT
d_gene: TRBD2; j_gene: TRBJ2-3; abundance: NA; v_gene: TRBV7-8; CDR3aa: CASSRDLAGGADTQYF; CDR3nt: TGTGCCAGCAGCCGCGATCTAGCGGGGGGCGCAGATACGCAGTATTTT
d_gene: NA; j_gene: TRBJ1-1; abundance: NA; v_gene: TRBV6-5; CDR3aa: CASSRVGGTEAFF; CDR3nt: TGTGCCAGCAGTAGGGTTGGGGGGACTGAAGCTTTCTTT
d_gene: NA; j_gene: TRBJ1-2; abundance: once; v_gene: TRBV5-8; CDR3aa: CASSLDRHGYTF; CDR3nt: TGTGCCAGCAGCTTGGACAGACATGGCTACACCTTC
d_gene: NA; j_gene: TRBJ2-5; abundance: few; v_gene: TRBV12-3/TRBV12-4; CDR3aa: CASSFDSQETQYF; CDR3nt: TGTGCCAGCAGTTTCGACTCTCAAGAGACCCAGTACTTC
d_gene: NA; j_gene: TRBJ1-4; abundance: once; v_gene: TRBV30; CDR3aa: CAWSRNRDEKLFF; CDR3nt: TGTGCCTGGAGCCGAAACAGGGACGAAAAACTGTTTTTT
d_gene: TRBD1; j_gene: TRBJ1-2; abundance: few; v_gene: TRBV7-2; CDR3aa: CASSVRDSPHYGYTF; CDR3nt: TGTGCCAGCAGCGTCCGGGACAGCCCACACTATGGCTACACCTTC
d_gene: NA; j_gene: TRBJ1-1; abundance: few; v_gene: TRBV2; CDR3aa: CASSEFGEVSEPPF; CDR3nt: TGTGCCAGCAGTGAATTTGGCGAGGTTTCGGAACCCCCATTT
d_gene: NA; j_gene: TRBJ2-3; abundance: NA; v_gene: TRBV18; CDR3aa: CASSPTREGTDTQYF; CDR3nt: TGTGCCAGCTCACCAACGAGGGAAGGCACAGATACGCAGTATTTT
d_gene: TRBD1; j_gene: TRBJ1-2; abundance: NA; v_gene: TRBV11-1; CDR3aa: CASSPDRANGYTF; CDR3nt: TGTGCCAGCAGCCCGGACAGGGCGAATGGCTACACCTTC
d_gene: NA; j_gene: TRBJ2-3; abundance: NA; v_gene: TRBV28; CDR3aa: CASSPDRSTDTQYF; CDR3nt: TGTGCCAGCAGTCCCGACAGGTCCACAGATACGCAGTATTTT
d_gene: TRBD1; j_gene: TRBJ1-2; abundance: once; v_gene: TRBV5-1; CDR3aa: CASSSRQGGLRGYTF; CDR3nt: TGCGCCAGCAGTTCTCGACAGGGAGGTCTGCGGGGCTACACCTTC
d_gene: NA; j_gene: TRBJ1-6; abundance: NA; v_gene: TRBV27; CDR3aa: CASSLAWVENSPLHF; CDR3nt: TGTGCCAGCAGTTTAGCATGGGTGGAGAATTCACCCCTCCACTTT
d_gene: NA; j_gene: TRBJ2-2; abundance: NA; v_gene: TRBV5-3; CDR3aa: CARSLAEPGQNTGELFF; CDR3nt: TGTGCCAGAAGCTTGGCGGAGCCGGGACAGAACACCGGGGAGCTGTTTTTT
d_gene: NA; j_gene: TRBJ1-5; abundance: NA; v_gene: TRBV27; CDR3aa: CASSFRANQPQHF; CDR3nt: TGTGCCAGCAGTTTCAGGGCCAATCAGCCCCAGCATTTT
d_gene: TRBD1; j_gene: TRBJ1-1; abundance: NA; v_gene: TRBV7-8; CDR3aa: CASIPSGTGRAFF; CDR3nt: TGTGCCAGCATCCCCTCGGGGACAGGGAGGGCTTTCTTT
d_gene: NA; j_gene: TRBJ2-7; abundance: NA; v_gene: TRBV5-1; CDR3aa: CASSYADLYEQYF; CDR3nt: TGCGCCAGCAGCTATGCAGATCTCTACGAGCAGTACTTC
d_gene: TRBD1; j_gene: TRBJ1-2; abundance: NA; v_gene: TRBV7-9; CDR3aa: CASSFGQGLNYGYTF; CDR3nt: TGTGCCAGCAGCTTTGGACAGGGGTTAAACTATGGCTACACCTTC
d_gene: NA; j_gene: TRBJ2-1; abundance: NA; v_gene: TRBV5-6; CDR3aa: CASSSGRGNEQFF; CDR3nt: TGTGCCAGCAGCTCCGGGCGAGGGAATGAGCAGTTCTTC
d_gene: NA; j_gene: TRBJ2-7; abundance: NA; v_gene: TRBV5-5; CDR3aa: CASSSRPGSYEQYF; CDR3nt: TGTGCCAGCAGCTCCCGTCCCGGCTCCTACGAGCAGTACTTC
d_gene: TRBD1; j_gene: TRBJ2-7; abundance: NA; v_gene: TRBV5-1; CDR3aa: CASSLNWQGVYEQYF; CDR3nt: TGCGCCAGCAGCTTGAACTGGCAGGGGGTATACGAGCAGTACTTC
d_gene: TRBD1; j_gene: TRBJ1-1; abundance: NA; v_gene: TRBV7-6; CDR3aa: CASSTFRGRETEAFF; CDR3nt: TGTGCCAGCAGCACCTTCAGGGGGCGCGAAACTGAAGCTTTCTTT
d_gene: NA; j_gene: TRBJ1-1; abundance: NA; v_gene: TRBV13; CDR3aa: CASSPGRRAGSRTEAFF; CDR3nt: TGTGCCAGCAGCCCGGGACGCAGGGCGGGGTCGAGGACTGAAGCTTTCTTT
d_gene: NA; j_gene: TRBJ1-1; abundance: once; v_gene: TRBV12-3/TRBV12-4; CDR3aa: CASSLMHSTEAFF; CDR3nt: TGTGCCAGCAGTTTGATGCACAGCACTGAAGCTTTCTTT
d_gene: TRBD2; j_gene: TRBJ2-7; abundance: few; v_gene: TRBV9; CDR3aa: CASSVGTGGAYEQYF; CDR3nt: TGTGCCAGCAGCGTAGGGACGGGGGGAGCCTACGAGCAGTACTTC
d_gene: TRBD1; j_gene: TRBJ2-7; abundance: once; v_gene: TRBV16; CDR3aa: CASSQSRGHYEQYF; CDR3nt: TGTGCCAGCAGCCAATCGAGGGGGCACTACGAGCAGTACTTC